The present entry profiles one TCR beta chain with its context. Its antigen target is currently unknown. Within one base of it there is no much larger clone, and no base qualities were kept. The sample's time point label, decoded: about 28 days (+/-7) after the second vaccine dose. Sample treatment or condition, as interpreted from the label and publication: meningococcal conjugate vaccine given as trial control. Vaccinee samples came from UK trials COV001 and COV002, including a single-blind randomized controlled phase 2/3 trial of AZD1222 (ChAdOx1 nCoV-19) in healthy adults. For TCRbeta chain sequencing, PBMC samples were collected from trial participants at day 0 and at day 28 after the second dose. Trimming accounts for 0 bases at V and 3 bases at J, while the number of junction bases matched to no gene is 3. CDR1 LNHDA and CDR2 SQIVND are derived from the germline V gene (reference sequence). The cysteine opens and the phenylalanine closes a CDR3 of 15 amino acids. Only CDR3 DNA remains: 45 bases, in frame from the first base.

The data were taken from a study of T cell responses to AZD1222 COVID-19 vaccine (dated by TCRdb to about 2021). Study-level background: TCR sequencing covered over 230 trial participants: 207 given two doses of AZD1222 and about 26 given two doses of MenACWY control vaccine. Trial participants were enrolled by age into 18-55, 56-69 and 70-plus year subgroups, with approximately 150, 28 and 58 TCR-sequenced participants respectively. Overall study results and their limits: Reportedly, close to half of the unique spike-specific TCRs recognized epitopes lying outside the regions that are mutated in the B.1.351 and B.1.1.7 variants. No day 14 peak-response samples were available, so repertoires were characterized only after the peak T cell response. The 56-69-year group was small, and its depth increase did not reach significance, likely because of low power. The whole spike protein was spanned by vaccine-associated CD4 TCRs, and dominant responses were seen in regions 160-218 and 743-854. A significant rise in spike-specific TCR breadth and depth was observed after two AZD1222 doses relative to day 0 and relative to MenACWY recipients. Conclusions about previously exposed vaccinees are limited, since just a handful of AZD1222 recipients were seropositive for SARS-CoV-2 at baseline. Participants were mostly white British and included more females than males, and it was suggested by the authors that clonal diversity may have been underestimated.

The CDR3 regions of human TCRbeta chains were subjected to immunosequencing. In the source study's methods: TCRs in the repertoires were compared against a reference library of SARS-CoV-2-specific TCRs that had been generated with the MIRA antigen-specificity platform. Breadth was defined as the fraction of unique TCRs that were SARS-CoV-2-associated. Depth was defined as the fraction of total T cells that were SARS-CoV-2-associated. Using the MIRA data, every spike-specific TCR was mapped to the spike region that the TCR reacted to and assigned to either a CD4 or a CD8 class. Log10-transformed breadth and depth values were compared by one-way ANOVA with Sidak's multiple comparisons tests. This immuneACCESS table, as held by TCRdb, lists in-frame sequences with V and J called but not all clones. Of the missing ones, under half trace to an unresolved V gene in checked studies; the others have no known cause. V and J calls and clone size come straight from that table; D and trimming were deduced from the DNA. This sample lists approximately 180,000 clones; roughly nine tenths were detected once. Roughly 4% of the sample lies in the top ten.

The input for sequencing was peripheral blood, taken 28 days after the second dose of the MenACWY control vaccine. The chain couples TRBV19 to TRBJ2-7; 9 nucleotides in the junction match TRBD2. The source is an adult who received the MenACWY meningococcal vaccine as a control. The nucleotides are TGTGCCAGTAGTATAGACGTGCGGGAGGGCTACGAGCAGTACTTC. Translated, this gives CASSIDVREGYEQYF.